This T cell receptor (beta chain) was found in a study of blood T cells in healthy people across ages. Next came a second PCR, run for roughly 6 to 11 cycles, which used a sample-barcoded 5' primer along with a J-beta primer mix. TCRdb itself ran the 5' RACE reads through MiXCR, one entry per CDR3 protein. The data hold about a million distinct CDR3 sequences, with roughly 43% observed a single time. Only a few counts were recorded for this clonotype. Material for sequencing was blood. The receptor was isolated from a young man in good health.

The CDR3 loop is CSARDRVGNEKLFF. As DNA, the CDR3 is TGCAGTGCTCGTGACAGGGTTGGTAATGAAAAACTGTTTTTT. The chain joins TRBV20-1 to TRBJ1-4; 7 nucleotides agree with TRBD1. The CDR3 runs 14 residues. Trimming removed 5 bases from V and 4 bases from J; junction bases left unmatched: 7. Germline lookup yields CDR1 DFQATT and CDR2 SNEGSKA (reference sequence).